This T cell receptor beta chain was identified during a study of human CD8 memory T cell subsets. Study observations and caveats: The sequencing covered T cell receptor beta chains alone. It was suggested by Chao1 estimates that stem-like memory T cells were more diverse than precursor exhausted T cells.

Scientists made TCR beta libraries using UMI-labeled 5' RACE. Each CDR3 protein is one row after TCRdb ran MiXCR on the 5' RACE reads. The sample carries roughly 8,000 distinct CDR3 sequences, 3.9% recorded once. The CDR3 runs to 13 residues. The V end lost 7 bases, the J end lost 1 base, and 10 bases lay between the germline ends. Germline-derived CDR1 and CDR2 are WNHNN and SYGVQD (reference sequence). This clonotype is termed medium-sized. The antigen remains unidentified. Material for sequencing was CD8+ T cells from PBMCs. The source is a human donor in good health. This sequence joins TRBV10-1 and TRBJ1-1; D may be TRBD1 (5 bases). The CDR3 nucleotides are TGCGCCAGCAAGGCCAGGGAGAACACTGAAGCTTTCTTT. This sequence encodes CASKARENTEAFF.